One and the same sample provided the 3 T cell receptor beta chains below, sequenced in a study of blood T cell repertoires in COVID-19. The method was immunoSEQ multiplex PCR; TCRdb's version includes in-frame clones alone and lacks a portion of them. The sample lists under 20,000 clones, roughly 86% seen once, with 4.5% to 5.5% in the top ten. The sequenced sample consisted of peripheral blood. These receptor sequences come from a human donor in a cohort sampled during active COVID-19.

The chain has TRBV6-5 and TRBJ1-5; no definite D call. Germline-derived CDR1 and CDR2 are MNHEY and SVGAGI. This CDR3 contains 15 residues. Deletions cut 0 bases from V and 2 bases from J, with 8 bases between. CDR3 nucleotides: TGTGCCAGCAGTTACTCACAGACCCGCAATCAGCCCCAGCATTTT. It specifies CASSYSQTRNQPQHF.

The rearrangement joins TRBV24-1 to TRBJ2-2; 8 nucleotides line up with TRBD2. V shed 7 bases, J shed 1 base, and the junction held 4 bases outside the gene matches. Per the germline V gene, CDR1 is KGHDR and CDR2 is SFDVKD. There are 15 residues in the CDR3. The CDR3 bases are TGTGCCACCAGGAGCGCGGGGGGGAACACCGGGGAGCTGTTTTTT. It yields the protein CATRSAGGNTGELFF.

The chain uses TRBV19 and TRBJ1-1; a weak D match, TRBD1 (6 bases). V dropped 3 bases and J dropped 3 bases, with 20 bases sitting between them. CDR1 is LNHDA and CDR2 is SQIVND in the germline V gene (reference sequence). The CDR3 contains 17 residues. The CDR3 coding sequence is TGTGCCAGTAGTATTTCCTCTGCGGGGGGCGTGGACACTGAAGCTTTCTTT. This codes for CASSISSAGGVDTEAFF. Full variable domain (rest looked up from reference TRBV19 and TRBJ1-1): DGGITQSPKYLFRKEGQNVTLSCEQNLNHDAMYWYRQDPGQGLRLIYYSQIVNDFQKGDIAEGYSVSREKKESFPLTVTSAQKNPTAFYLCASSISSAGGVDTEAFFGQGTRLTVV.